A selection of T cell receptor beta chains follows, all from one sample in a study of blood T cell repertoires in COVID-19. This table comes from immunoSEQ multiplex PCR, and its TCRdb copy is limited to in-frame clones, with some not included. Seen here are around 470,000 clones, 89% observed once, and the top ten hold around 0.95%. Material: peripheral blood. Receptors originate from a man aged 18 to 35 with COVID-19, enrolled during active disease. The CDR3 runs from the conserved cysteine through the conserved F or W. A D gene is named only where the DNA matches it firmly. Expanded clones get a size class; other rows say once, few or many, or leave the size out.

J,D,size,V,DNA,CDR3
TRBJ2-7,TRBD1,.,TRBV5-1,TGCGCCAGCAGCTTGGGAGACAGGGCGACACGAGAGCAGTACTTC,CASSLGDRATREQYF
TRBJ2-5,.,.,TRBV5-1,TGCGCCAGCAGCCCGACTAGTGGGGAGACCCAGTACTTC,CASSPTSGETQYF
TRBJ1-5,.,.,TRBV6-5,TGTGCCAGCGGGTTACAGGTTTCCAATCAGCCCCAGCATTTT,CASGLQVSNQPQHF
TRBJ2-2,TRBD1,.,TRBV5-1,TGCGCCAGCACCTGGGACAGTAACACCGGGGAGCTGTTTTTT,CASTWDSNTGELFF
TRBJ2-3,TRBD2,.,TRBV27,TGTGCCAGCAGTTCCGAAGGGACTAGCGGCACAGATACGCAGTATTTT,CASSSEGTSGTDTQYF
TRBJ1-3,.,once,TRBV5-4,TGTGCCAGCAGCCAACAGGACAACACCATATATTTT,CASSQQDNTIYF
TRBJ1-6,TRBD1,.,TRBV5-5,TGTGCCAGCAGCGCCCTGACAGGGCGGAATTCACCCCTCCACTTT,CASSALTGRNSPLHF
TRBJ2-7,.,.,TRBV11-2,TGTGCCAGTCAGCCAGGGACATCCTACGAGCAGTACTTC,CASQPGTSYEQYF
TRBJ1-6,.,.,TRBV7-9,TGTGCCAGCCTAGACGGGTCTAATTCACCCCTCCACTTT,CASLDGSNSPLHF
TRBJ2-7,.,.,TRBV14,TGTGCCAGCAGCCAAGGCCACCTCAGGGATACATCCTACGAGCAGTACTTC,CASSQGHLRDTSYEQYF
TRBJ1-1,TRBD1,once,TRBV18,TGTGCCAGCTCACACGCCACAGGGGGCACTGAAGCTTTCTTT,CASSHATGGTEAFF
TRBJ1-6,.,.,TRBV9,TGTGCCAGCAGCGTAGCTGTCACAGGGAGTGGTTCACCCCTCCACTTT,CASSVAVTGSGSPLHF
TRBJ2-7,.,once,TRBV7-2,TGTGCCAGCAGCTTAGCTGAGGAAATCTACGAGCAGTACTTC,CASSLAEEIYEQYF
TRBJ2-6,.,.,TRBV19,TGTGCCAGTAGTATGGAGGGTGCTGGGGCCAACGTCCTGACTTTC,CASSMEGAGANVLTF
TRBJ1-6,TRBD1,.,TRBV27,TGTGCCAGCAGACTGGACAGGCTCTATAATTCACCCCTCCACTTT,CASRLDRLYNSPLHF
TRBJ1-1,.,.,TRBV5-5,TGTGCCAGCAGCTTGGGAATCCGGTTGGACACTGAAGCTTTCTTT,CASSLGIRLDTEAFF
TRBJ1-1,.,.,TRBV19,TGTGCCAGTCGGTGGGGCGAGACTGAAGCTTTCTTT,CASRWGETEAFF
TRBJ1-4,TRBD1,.,TRBV7-2,TGTGCCAGCAGCATAAACAGGGGCGTAGGAGAAAAACTGTTTTTT,CASSINRGVGEKLFF
TRBJ1-2,.,.,TRBV19,TGTGCCAGTAGTACCTTCGGGGGTGCGAGAGATGTCTACACCTTC,CASSTFGGARDVYTF
TRBJ1-2,.,.,TRBV19,TGTGCCAGTAGTCCTGAGACAGGAGCTAACTATGGCTACACCTTC,CASSPETGANYGYTF
TRBJ1-1,TRBD1,.,TRBV30,TGTGCCTGGAGGGTATTTTACCGGACAGGGCAGGGGGACACTGAAGCTTTCTTT,CAWRVFYRTGQGDTEAFF
TRBJ1-2,.,.,TRBV6-1,TGTGCCAGCAGTGCCCGGACAGACCTTAACTATGGCTACACCTTC,CASSARTDLNYGYTF
TRBJ2-2,TRBD2,.,TRBV2,TGTGCCAGCGGGGTAGAAGGACTAGCAAACACCGGGGAGCTGTTTTTT,CASGVEGLANTGELFF
TRBJ2-1,TRBD2,.,TRBV3-1/TRBV3-2,TGTGCCAGCAGCCGGGGACTAGCGGGAGGGCCAGGGGTAAATGAGCAGTTCTTC,CASSRGLAGGPGVNEQFF
TRBJ2-7,TRBD1,.,TRBV15,TGTGCCACCAGCAGACCAACCCAGGGGGCCTACGAGCAGTACTTC,CATSRPTQGAYEQYF
TRBJ1-4,TRBD1,.,TRBV7-8,TGTGCCAGCAGCCCCTCTGGGACAGGGAGAGAAAAACTGTTTTTT,CASSPSGTGREKLFF
TRBJ2-3,TRBD2,.,TRBV10-1,TGCGCCAGCAGCGTGATCGGTGGGGAGGGAGTGTGTGATACGCAGTATTTT,CASSVIGGEGVCDTQYF
TRBJ1-6,.,.,TRBV30,TGTGCCTGGAAAGCAGGAGTGGGAACAGGGTCCTCACCCCTCCACTTT,CAWKAGVGTGSSPLHF
TRBJ1-6,.,.,TRBV12-3/TRBV12-4,TGTGCCGTGGGGGGGGGTTCACCCCTCCACTTT,CAVGGGSPLHF
TRBJ2-2,TRBD2,.,TRBV9,TGTGCCAGCAGCGTAACTAGCGGGGGTACCGGGGAGCTGTTTTTT,CASSVTSGGTGELFF
TRBJ2-7,.,.,TRBV19,TGTGCCAGTAGAGCCCATTCGCGCTCCTACGAGCAGTACTTC,CASRAHSRSYEQYF
TRBJ1-6,TRBD1,once,TRBV6-5,TGTGCCAGCAGTTACTCGGGACAGGGGGCAAATTCACCCCTCCACTTT,CASSYSGQGANSPLHF
TRBJ2-2,.,once,TRBV19,TGTGCCAGCCTACAGGGAGGGGTCCCCGGGGAGCTGTTTTTT,CASLQGGVPGELFF
TRBJ1-1,.,.,TRBV5-1,TGCGCCAGCAGCCCTCGAGCGGCGGACACTGAAGCTTTCTTT,CASSPRAADTEAFF
TRBJ1-1,TRBD1,.,TRBV9,TGTGCCAGCAGCGTAGGAGGGGGCTTGACTGAAGCTTTCTTT,CASSVGGGLTEAFF
TRBJ2-7,TRBD2,.,TRBV19,TGTGCCACCAGTCGGGGGGGCCTCTTATACGAGCAGTACTTC,CATSRGGLLYEQYF
TRBJ2-7,.,once,TRBV19,TGTGCCAGTAGGACCAGAGGACAGCTCCAAACCTACGAGCAGTACTTC,CASRTRGQLQTYEQYF
TRBJ2-3,TRBD1,.,TRBV24-1,TGTGCCACCAGTGATGTCGGACAGGGAGGTACGCAGTATTTT,CATSDVGQGGTQYF
TRBJ1-6,.,many,TRBV3-1/TRBV3-2,TGTGCCAGCAGCTTCCCCGGGGGGAGTAATTCACCCCTCCACTTT,CASSFPGGSNSPLHF
TRBJ2-7,TRBD1,.,TRBV5-5,TGTGCCAGCAGCTTTTGGGACAGCTCCTACGAGCAGTACTTC,CASSFWDSSYEQYF
TRBJ2-2,.,few,TRBV6-5,TGTGCCAGCAGTTACTCGAGAGCGGACACCGGGGAGCTGTTTTTT,CASSYSRADTGELFF
TRBJ2-7,.,.,TRBV11-2,TGTGCCAGCAGCCCCGTAAACGAGCAGTACTTC,CASSPVNEQYF
TRBJ2-5,TRBD1,.,TRBV2,TGTGCCAGCAGTCAATACAGGGGGCGAGAGACCCAGTACTTC,CASSQYRGRETQYF
TRBJ1-2,.,.,TRBV7-8,TGTGCCAGCAGCTTACCGGGGGGACGGGTGAAGACCTTC,CASSLPGGRVKTF
TRBJ1-1,TRBD1,.,TRBV18,TGTGCCAGCTCAACAGGGGGCAACACTGAAGCTTTCTTT,CASSTGGNTEAFF
TRBJ2-7,.,.,TRBV2,TGTGCCAGCAGTGACTTCTACGAGCAGTACTTC,CASSDFYEQYF
TRBJ1-1,.,.,TRBV9,TGTGCCAGCAGCGTATCTTTAAACACTGAAGCTTTCTTT,CASSVSLNTEAFF
TRBJ2-1,TRBD2,.,TRBV18,TGTGCCAGCTCACCATCTGGACTAGCGGGCTACAATGAGCAGTTCTTC,CASSPSGLAGYNEQFF
TRBJ2-4,.,.,TRBV19,TGTGCCAGTAGTAGCCAGGGGTTAGCCAAAAACATTCAGTACTTC,CASSSQGLAKNIQYF
TRBJ1-1,.,.,TRBV6-1,TGTGCCAGCAGTGAAGCGGGGGCAGTCACTGAAGCTTTCTTT,CASSEAGAVTEAFF
TRBJ2-2,.,.,TRBV3-1/TRBV3-2,TGTGCCAGCAGCCACTCGGACTGGGGGAACACCGGGGAGCTGTTTTTT,CASSHSDWGNTGELFF
TRBJ2-5,TRBD2,once,TRBV7-9,TGTGCCAGCAGCTCAGCAAGGGTAGCGGGAGATGGGGAGACCCAGTACTTC,CASSSARVAGDGETQYF
TRBJ2-1,.,once,TRBV10-3,TGTGCCACCACCTCCGGGACCTACAATGAGCAGTTCTTC,CATTSGTYNEQFF
TRBJ1-2,.,.,TRBV6-5,TGTGCCAGCAGTCGGGCAGGGAACTATGGCTACACCTTC,CASSRAGNYGYTF
TRBJ2-7,.,.,TRBV12-5,TGTGCTAGTGGTCTCACTACCGGGACTTGGGCCTACGAGCAGTACTTC,CASGLTTGTWAYEQYF